One sample yielded the 20 T cell receptor beta chains listed below, sequenced in a study of tumor and adjacent non-tumor tissue in lung cancer. The template was RNA from unsorted bulk tissue. Three rounds of nested PCR, following a modified ARM-PCR protocol, produced the TCRbeta library. TCRdb re-derived calls from the multiplex PCR reads in MiXCR, one entry per CDR3 protein. The top ten clones hold 20% to 25% of a sample with 100,000 to 120,000 distinct CDR3 sequences, 75% to 90% of them seen once. What was sequenced was lung tumor tissue. These TCRs come from a man in his 70s with non-small cell lung cancer.

The sample holds many counts of this clonotype. V and J are TRBV28 and TRBJ2-6, with D perhaps matching TRBD1 (6 bases). V shed 1 base and J shed 4 bases, with 14 bases lying between them. The CDR3 is 17 residues long. Germline V gene data show CDR1 as MDHEN and CDR2 as SYDVKM. CDR3 DNA sequence: TGTGCCAGCAGTTTATTTACAGGGAAAGGGGGGGCCAACGTCCTGACTTTC. This translates into CASSLFTGKGGANVLTF.

The genes are TRBV29-1 and TRBJ2-6, with 7 bases matching TRBD1. Unmatched junction bases numbered 7, after V lost 6 bases and J lost 8 bases. Germline CDR1 SQVTM, CDR2 ANQGSEA. This CDR3 has 13 amino acids. The CDR3 DNA sequence: TGCAGCGTGGGGGTCAGGGGGACCAACGTCCTGACTTTC. This translates into CSVGVRGTNVLTF. The variable domain in full, with the rest retrieved from reference TRBV29-1 and TRBJ2-6, is SAVISQKPSRDICQRGTSLTIQCQVDSQVTMMFWYRQQPGQSLTLIATANQGSEATYESGFVIDKFPISRPNLTFSTLTVSNMSPEDSSIYLCSVGVRGTNVLTFGAGSRLTVL.

The rearrangement links TRBV11-3 to TRBJ2-5; D remains unclear. The V end lost 11 bases, the J end lost 5 bases, and 21 bases lay between the germline ends. The CDR3 has 14 residues. Germline loops: CDR1 SGHNT, CDR2 YENEEA. CDR3 nucleotides: TGTGCCGACGCTTCCGGCCGGGTGCGGGAGACCCAGTACTTC. Translating it yields CADASGRVRETQYF.

In this sample, this clonotype turned up a few times. The germline gene is not matched at one end of the junction; a read error may be the cause. The chain joins TRBV11-2 to TRBJ2-7; D is unclear. The CDR3 is 12 residues long. In germline, CDR1 is SGHAT, CDR2 FQNNGV. CDR3 protein: CASSPSSYEQYF. CDR3 sequence (DNA): TGTGCTAGCAGCCCTTCGTCCTACGAGCAGTACTTC.

This clonotype came up once. The V call is TRBV4-2, the J call TRBJ2-7, with TRBD1 matching 11 bases. This CDR3 has 18 residues. Germline CDR1 reads LGHNA; CDR2 reads YNFKEQ. J lost 4 bases, V lost 9 bases, and 20 bases had no gene match. Here the CDR3 reads CASGQESPRTGGLYEQYF. The CDR3 nucleotides are TGTGCCAGTGGCCAAGAATCTCCCCGGACAGGGGGCTTGTACGAGCAGTACTTC.

Comments on this clonotype: Germline and junction disagree at one end, which may indicate a read error. The chain joins TRBV11-2 to TRBJ2-5; tentative D call: TRBD2 (5 bases). Germline values: CDR1 SGHAT, CDR2 FQNNGV. The CDR3 extends over 13 amino acids. CDR3: CDSSLYPRLPPYF. The CDR3 bases are TGTGACAGCAGCTTATATCCCAGACTACCTCCGTACTTC.

Note on this clonotype: An end of the junction does not agree with germline; a read error may underlie this. V is TRBV28 and J is TRBJ1-1; the D is unclear. This CDR3 has 11 residues. Germline assignment: CDR1 MDHEN and CDR2 SYDVKM. CDR3 residues: CASWAGLEGFF. The CDR3 nucleotides read TGTGCCAGCTGGGCTGGGCTTGAAGGTTTCTTT. Drawing the rest from reference TRBV28 and TRBJ1-1, the complete variable domain is DVKVTQSSRYLVKRTGEKVFLECVQDMDHENMFWYRQDPGLGLRLIYFSYDVKMKEKGDIPEGYSVSREKKERFSLILESASTNQTSMYLCASWAGLEGFFGQGTRLTVV.

To note about this clonotype: An end of the junction does not agree with germline; a read error may underlie this. V gene TRBV14 combines with J gene TRBJ2-1, with 7 bases lining up with TRBD2. From germline, CDR1 is SGHDN and CDR2 FVKESK. The CDR3 extends over 14 amino acids. Written as DNA, the CDR3 is TGTGCCAGCTCTGTTAGCGGGTCGTACAATGAGCACTTCTTC. Translating it yields CASSVSGSYNEHFF.

This rearrangement joins TRBV6-6 to TRBJ1-5; 8 nucleotides match TRBD1. The CDR3 has 18 amino acids. Per the germline V gene, CDR1 is MNHNY and CDR2 is SVGAGI (reference sequence). The CDR3 region has the DNA TGTGTCTGCAGTTACTCCGACAGGGGAGCAGGGAGGTCATGGCCCCAGCATTTT. This sequence encodes CVCSYSDRGAGRSWPQHF.

This chain joins TRBV11-3 and TRBJ2-1; 10 bases agree with TRBD2. J gave up 3 bases and V 5 bases, and 10 bases lay outside the gene matches. The CDR3 has 17 residues. The germline CDR1 and CDR2 sequences are SGHNT and YENEEA. The CDR3 protein is CASSPLEASGGYNEQFF. The DNA for the CDR3 is TGTGCCAGCAGCCCCCTAGAGGCTAGCGGGGGCTACAATGAGCAGTTCTTC.

This chain joins TRBV23-1 and TRBJ1-1; 8 nucleotides match TRBD1. TRBV23-1 is reported as an ORF; its role is uncertain. The CDR3 sequence is 13 residues long. V trimming: 3 bases; J trimming: 6 bases; junction bases outside the gene matches: 3. The DNA of the CDR3 is TGCGCCAGCAGTCAGCCGACAGGGGCTGAAGCTTTCTTT. Its protein is CASSQPTGAEAFF.

This clonotype showed up just once. This CDR3 is missing its conserved last phenylalanine or tryptophan, likely due to a read error. The gene calls are TRBV10-3 and TRBJ2-7; no firm D call. This CDR3 region has 13 residues. CDR1 is ENHRY and CDR2 is SYGVKD in the germline V gene. V was pared by 4 bases and J by 5 bases, with 12 bases between. Here the CDR3 reads CAISGQAQDEQYL. CDR3 sequence (DNA): TGTGCCATCAGTGGGCAGGCTCAGGACGAGCAGTACTTA.

To note about this clonotype: Relative to the germline gene, one junction end is altered; a read error may explain this. The chain carries TRBV11-3 and TRBJ2-1, with TRBD2 as a possible D gene (7 bases). Germline V gene data show CDR1 as SGHNT and CDR2 as YENEEA. This CDR3 is 16 amino acids long. The CDR3 bases are TGTGTCAGCAGCCCCGAGGGGGGGCGGGGGAAAAATGAGCAGTTCTTC. Residues: CVSSPEGGRGKNEQFF.

On this clonotype itself: A read error may be the cause here, since a much bigger clone is one base away. The chain links TRBV2 to TRBJ1-4; the match to TRBD1 covers 8 bases. The CDR3 is 17 residues long. The germline V gene has CDR1 SNHLY and CDR2 FYNNEI. The CDR3 here is CVSSIRKQGATNEKLFF. CDR3 in DNA: TGTGTCAGCAGTATCCGAAAACAGGGGGCAACTAATGAAAAACTGTTTTTT.

CDR3 residues: CASDFTIGGAYDEKLFF. The DNA of the CDR3 is TGTGCTAGTGATTTCACCATAGGGGGTGCCTATGATGAAAAACTGTTTTTT. The V call is TRBV12-5, the J call TRBJ1-4; possibly TRBD1 for D (6 bases). This CDR3 is 17 amino acids long. From germline, CDR1 is LGHNT and CDR2 FRNRAP. Deletions cut 7 bases from V and 6 bases from J, with 24 bases between. The full variable domain, rest sourced from reference TRBV12-5 and TRBJ1-4, is DARVTQTPRHKVTEMGQEVTMRCQPILGHNTVFWYRQTMMQGLELLAYFRNRAPLDDSGMPKDRFSAEMPDATLATLKIQPSEPRDSAVYFCASDFTIGGAYDEKLFFGSGTQLSVL.

The chain has TRBV11-2 and TRBJ2-3, with D uncertain. The CDR3 spans 13 residues. The germline V gene has CDR1 SGHAT and CDR2 FQNNGV. In DNA, the CDR3 is TGTACCACGTTTGGTCGGAGTACAGATACGCAGTATTTT. Protein product: CTTFGRSTDTQYF.

A remark on this clonotype: The junction departs from germline at one end; a sequencing error may be responsible. V gene TRBV11-2 combines with J gene TRBJ1-2; a possible D gene is TRBD1 (5 bases). The CDR3 covers 13 residues. Germline V gene sequence: CDR1 SGHAT, CDR2 FQNNGV. The CDR3 sequence is CTSSLGPIDGYTF. The CDR3 DNA is TGTACCAGCAGCTTGGGGCCGATTGATGGCTACACCTTC. The full variable domain, with the rest looked up from reference TRBV11-2 and TRBJ1-2, is EAGVAQSPRYKIIEKRQSVAFWCNPISGHATLYWYQQILGQGPKLLIQFQNNGVVDDSQLPKDRFSAERLKGVDSTLKIQPAKLEDSAVYLCTSSLGPIDGYTFGSGTRLTVV.

J is TRBJ1-4 and V is TRBV29-1; D is undetermined. CDR1 SQVTM and CDR2 ANQGSEA come from the germline V gene. There are 11 residues in the CDR3. For the CDR3, the DNA is TGCAACGTGACGGAAGATGAAAAACTGTTTTTT. Its protein is CNVTEDEKLFF.

Comment on this clonotype: The junction differs from germline at one of its ends, possibly a read error. This rearrangement joins TRBV6-2 or TRBV6-3 to TRBJ2-5; D perhaps matches TRBD2 (5 bases). The CDR3 totals 15 residues. Germline CDR1 MNHEY, CDR2 SVGEGT. The CDR3 DNA reads TGTGCCAGAAGTTACTCAATCGGGAAGGGTGAGACACAGTACTTC. As protein: CARSYSIGKGETQYF.

As to this clonotype: The CDR3 does not end in the conserved phenylalanine or tryptophan, so this is likely a read error. This chain connects TRBV20-1 to TRBJ2-3; the match to TRBD2 covers 8 bases. This CDR3 spans 17 amino acids. Germline loops: CDR1 DFQATT, CDR2 SNEGSKA (reference sequence). The CDR3 region has the DNA TGCAGTGCCGCCTACCGCCGGGGGGGGCGAGGCACAGATTCGCAGTATCTT. Translated: CSAAYRRGGRGTDSQYL.